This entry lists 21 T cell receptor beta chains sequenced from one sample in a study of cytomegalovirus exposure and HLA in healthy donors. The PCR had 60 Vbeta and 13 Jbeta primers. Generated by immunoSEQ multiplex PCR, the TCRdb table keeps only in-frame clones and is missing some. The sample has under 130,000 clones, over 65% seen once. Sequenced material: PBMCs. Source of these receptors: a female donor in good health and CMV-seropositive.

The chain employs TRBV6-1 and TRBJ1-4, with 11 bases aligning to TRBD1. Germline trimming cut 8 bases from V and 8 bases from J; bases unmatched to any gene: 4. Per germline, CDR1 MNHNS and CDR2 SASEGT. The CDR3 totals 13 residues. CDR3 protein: CASGGTGGEKLFF. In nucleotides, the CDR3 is TGTGCCAGCGGTGGGACAGGGGGGGAAAAACTGTTTTTT.

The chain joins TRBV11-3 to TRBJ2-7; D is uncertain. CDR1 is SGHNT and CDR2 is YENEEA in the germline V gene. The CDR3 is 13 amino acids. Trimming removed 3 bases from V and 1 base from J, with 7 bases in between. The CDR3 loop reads CASSFGRSYEQYF. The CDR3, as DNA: TGTGCCAGCAGCTTTGGGCGATCCTACGAGCAGTACTTC.

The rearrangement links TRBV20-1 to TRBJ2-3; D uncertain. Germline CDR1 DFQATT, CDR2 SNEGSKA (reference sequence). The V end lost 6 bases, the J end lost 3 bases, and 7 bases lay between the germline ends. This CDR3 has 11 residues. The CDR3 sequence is CSAPRTDTQYF. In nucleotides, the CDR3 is TGCAGTGCCCCCAGGACAGATACGCAGTATTTT.

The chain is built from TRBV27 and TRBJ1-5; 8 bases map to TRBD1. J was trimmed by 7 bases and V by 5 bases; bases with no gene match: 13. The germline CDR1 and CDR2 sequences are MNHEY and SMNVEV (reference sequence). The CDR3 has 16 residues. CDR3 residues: CASSSHRTGLMQPQHF. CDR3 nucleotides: TGTGCCAGCAGTAGCCACCGGACAGGGCTCATGCAGCCCCAGCATTTT.

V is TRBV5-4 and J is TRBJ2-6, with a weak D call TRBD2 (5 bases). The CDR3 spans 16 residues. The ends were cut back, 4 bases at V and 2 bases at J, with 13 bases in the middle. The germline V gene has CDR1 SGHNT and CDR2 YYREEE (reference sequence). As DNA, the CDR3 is TGTGCCAGCAGCCGACCGGGGTCCCCTGGGGCCAACGTCCTGACTTTC. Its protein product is CASSRPGSPGANVLTF. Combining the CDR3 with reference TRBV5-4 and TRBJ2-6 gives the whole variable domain ETGVTQSPTHLIKTRGQQVTLRCSSQSGHNTVSWYQQALGQGPQFIFQYYREEENGRGNFPPRFSGLQFPNYSSELNVNALELDDSALYLCASSRPGSPGANVLTFGAGSRLTVL.

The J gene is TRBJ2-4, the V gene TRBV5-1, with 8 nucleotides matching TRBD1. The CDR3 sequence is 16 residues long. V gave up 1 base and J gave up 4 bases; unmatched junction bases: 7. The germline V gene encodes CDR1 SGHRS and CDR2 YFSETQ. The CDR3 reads CASSLSPGGTKNIQYF. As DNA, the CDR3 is TGCGCCAGCAGCTTGAGTCCAGGGGGCACGAAAAACATTCAGTACTTC.

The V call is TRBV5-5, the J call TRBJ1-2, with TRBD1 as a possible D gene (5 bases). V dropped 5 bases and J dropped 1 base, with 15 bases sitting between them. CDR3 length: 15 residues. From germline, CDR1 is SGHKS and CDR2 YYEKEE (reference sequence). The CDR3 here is CASSLRQRVNYGYTF. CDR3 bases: TGTGCCAGCAGTCTCAGACAGCGAGTTAACTATGGCTACACCTTC.

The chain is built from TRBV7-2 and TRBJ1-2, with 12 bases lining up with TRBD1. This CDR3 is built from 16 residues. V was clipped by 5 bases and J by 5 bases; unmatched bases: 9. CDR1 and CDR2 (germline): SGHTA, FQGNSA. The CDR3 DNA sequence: TGTGCCAGCAGCCCGGGACAGGGGGCTATCCGGTATGGCTACACCTTC. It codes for CASSPGQGAIRYGYTF.

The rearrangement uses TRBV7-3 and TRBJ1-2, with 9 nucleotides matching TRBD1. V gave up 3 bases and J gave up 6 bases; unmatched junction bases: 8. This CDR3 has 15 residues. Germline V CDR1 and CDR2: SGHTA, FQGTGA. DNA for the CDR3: TGTGCCAGCAGCTTCGGGACAGGGTATAGTGATGGCTACACCTTC. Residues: CASSFGTGYSDGYTF.

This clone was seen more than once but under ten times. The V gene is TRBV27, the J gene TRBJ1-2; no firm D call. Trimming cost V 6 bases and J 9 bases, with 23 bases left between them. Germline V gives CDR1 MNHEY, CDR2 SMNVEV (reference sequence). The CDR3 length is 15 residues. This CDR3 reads CASRAGPTGFRSYTF. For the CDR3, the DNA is TGTGCCAGCAGAGCCGGACCTACGGGGTTTAGAAGCTACACCTTC.

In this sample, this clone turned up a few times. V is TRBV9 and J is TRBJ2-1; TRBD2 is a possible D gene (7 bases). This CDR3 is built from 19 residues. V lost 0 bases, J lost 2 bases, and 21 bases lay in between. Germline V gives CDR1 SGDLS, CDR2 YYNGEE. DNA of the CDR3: TGTGCCAGCAGCGTAGGAGAAGGGGGGGGCAGAAGGACCTACAATGAGCAGTTCTTC. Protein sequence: CASSVGEGGGRRTYNEQFF. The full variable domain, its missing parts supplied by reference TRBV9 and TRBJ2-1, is DSGVTQTPKHLITATGQRVTLRCSPRSGDLSVYWYQQSLDQGLQFLIQYYNGEERAKGNILERFSAQQFPDLHSELNLSSLELGDSALYFCASSVGEGGGRRTYNEQFFGPGTRLTVL.

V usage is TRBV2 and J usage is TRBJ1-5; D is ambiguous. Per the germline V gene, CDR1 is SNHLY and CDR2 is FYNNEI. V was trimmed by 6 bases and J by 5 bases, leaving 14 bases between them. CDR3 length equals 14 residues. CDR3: CASSVRGSDQPQHF. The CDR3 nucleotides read TGTGCCAGCAGCGTCCGGGGTTCCGATCAGCCCCAGCATTTT.

The CDR3 bases are TGTGCCAGCAACGCGGGAGTGGTCTACGAGCAGTACTTC. Translation: CASNAGVVYEQYF. The genes are TRBV28 and TRBJ2-7; 7 bases agree with TRBD2. Losses at the gene ends were 7 bases for V and 3 bases for J; bases not matched to a gene: 6. The CDR3 sequence is 13 residues long. The germline gives CDR1 MDHEN, CDR2 SYDVKM.

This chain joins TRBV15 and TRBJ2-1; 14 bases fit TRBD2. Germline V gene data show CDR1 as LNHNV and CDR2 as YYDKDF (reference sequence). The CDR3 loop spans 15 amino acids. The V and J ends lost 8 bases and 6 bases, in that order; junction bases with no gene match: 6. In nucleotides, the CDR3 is TGTGCCACCTCCACCGGGACTAGCGGGAGCAATGAGCAGTTCTTC. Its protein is CATSTGTSGSNEQFF.

Written as DNA, the CDR3 is TGTGCCAGCAGCCTTAACACGGGAGGGCTGACCGGGGAGCTGTTTTTT. Its protein product is CASSLNTGGLTGELFF. The rearrangement links TRBV7-3 to TRBJ2-2; 8 positions match TRBD2. The CDR3 spans 16 residues. Germline assignment: CDR1 SGHTA and CDR2 FQGTGA. With V trimmed by 5 bases and J by 5 bases, 10 bases remained unmatched.

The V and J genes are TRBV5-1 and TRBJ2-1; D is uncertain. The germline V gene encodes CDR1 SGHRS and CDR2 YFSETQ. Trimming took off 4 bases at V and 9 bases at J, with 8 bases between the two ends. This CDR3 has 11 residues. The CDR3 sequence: CASSTIGEQFF. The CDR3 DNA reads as TGCGCCAGCAGCACAATTGGTGAGCAGTTCTTC.

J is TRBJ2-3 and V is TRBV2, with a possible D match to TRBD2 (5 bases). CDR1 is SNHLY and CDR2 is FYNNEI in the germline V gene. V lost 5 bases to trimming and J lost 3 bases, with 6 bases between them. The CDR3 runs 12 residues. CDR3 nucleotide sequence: TGTGCCAGCAGTATAGCGACAGATACGCAGTATTTT. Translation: CASSIATDTQYF.

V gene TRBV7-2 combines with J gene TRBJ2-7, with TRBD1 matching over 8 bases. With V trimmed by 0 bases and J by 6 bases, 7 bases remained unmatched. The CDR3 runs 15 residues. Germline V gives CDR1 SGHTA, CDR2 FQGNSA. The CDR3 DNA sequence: TGTGCCAGCAGCTTAGCCCAGGGGGCGCGTGGCGAGCAGTACTTC. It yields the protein CASSLAQGARGEQYF.

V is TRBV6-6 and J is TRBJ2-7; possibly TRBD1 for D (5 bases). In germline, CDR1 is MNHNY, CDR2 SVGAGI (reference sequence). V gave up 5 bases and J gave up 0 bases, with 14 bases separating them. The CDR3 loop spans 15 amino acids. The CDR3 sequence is CASSQTEAHSYEQYF. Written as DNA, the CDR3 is TGTGCCAGCAGTCAGACAGAAGCCCACTCCTACGAGCAGTACTTC.

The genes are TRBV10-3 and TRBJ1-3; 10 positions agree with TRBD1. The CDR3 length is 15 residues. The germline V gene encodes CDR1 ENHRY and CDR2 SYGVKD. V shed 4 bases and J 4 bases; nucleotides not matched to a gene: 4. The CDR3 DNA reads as TGTGCCATCAGTGGGACAGGGGGAAGAGGAAACACCATATATTTT. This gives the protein CAISGTGGRGNTIYF.

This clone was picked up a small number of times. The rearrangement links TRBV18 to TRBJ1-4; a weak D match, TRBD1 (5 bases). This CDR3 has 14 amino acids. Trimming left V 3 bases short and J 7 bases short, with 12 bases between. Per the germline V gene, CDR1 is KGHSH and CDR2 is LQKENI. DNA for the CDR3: TGTGCCAGCTCACCGGGCGGGGGAGGTGAAAAACTGTTTTTT. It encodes CASSPGGGGEKLFF.